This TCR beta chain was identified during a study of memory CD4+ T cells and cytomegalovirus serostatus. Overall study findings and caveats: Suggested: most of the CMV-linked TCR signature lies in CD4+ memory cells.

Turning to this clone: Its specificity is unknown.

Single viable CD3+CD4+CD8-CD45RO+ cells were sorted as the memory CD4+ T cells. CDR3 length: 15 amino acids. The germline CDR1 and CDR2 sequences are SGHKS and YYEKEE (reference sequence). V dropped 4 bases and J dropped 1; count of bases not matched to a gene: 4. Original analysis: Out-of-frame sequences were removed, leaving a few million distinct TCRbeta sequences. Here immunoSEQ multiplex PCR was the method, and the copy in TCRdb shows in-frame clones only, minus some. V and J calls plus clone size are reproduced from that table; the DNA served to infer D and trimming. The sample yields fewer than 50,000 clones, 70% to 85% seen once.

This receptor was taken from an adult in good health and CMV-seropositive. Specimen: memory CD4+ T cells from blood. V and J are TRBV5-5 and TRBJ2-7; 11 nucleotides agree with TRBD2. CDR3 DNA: TGTGCCAGCAGCGAGAGACTAGCGGGGTCCTACGAGCAGTACTTC. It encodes CASSERLAGSYEQYF.